Described below is a single TCR beta chain sequence and its context. Its antigen is not known. CD45RA+ naive and CD45RA-negative memory subsets were separated from CD4+ cells. Some 30,000 T cell genomes (about 0.2 ug DNA) went into each sorted-subset replicate. Sequenced by immunoSEQ multiplex PCR; TCRdb stores in-frame clones only, minus some. The table lists 500,000 to 550,000 clones, roughly 95% of them singletons, with nearly 0.065% in the top ten. The data derive from a study of shared clonotypes between healthy human individuals. Regarding the study as a whole: Represented genetic and exposure-history diversity was restricted by having few donors. The expectation was that sequencing depth would affect clonotype sharing among donors.

Germline CDR1 reads SQVTM; CDR2 reads ANQGSEA. Between the trimmed V and J ends, which lost 4 bases and 5 bases, there was a span of 17 bases. This CDR3 comprises 14 residues. What was sequenced was naive CD4+ T cells sorted from blood. Indicated subset: CD45RA+ positively selected. The V call is TRBV29-1, the J call TRBJ1-1; unclear D gene. The receptor was isolated from a woman aged 25 to 39 in good health. For the CDR3, the DNA is TGCAGCGTTGGCCTCGACGGTGGAGGGACTGAAGCTTTCTTT. Its protein product is CSVGLDGGGTEAFF.